What follows is one TCR beta chain and its context. Its antigen is not identified. The entry originates in a study of OX40 agonist ivuxolimab in advanced cancers. Study results and limitations: Within 6 weeks, CD4+ and CD8+ blood T cells expanded clonally at 0.1 to 3.0 mg/kg.

Libraries were prepared by immunoSEQ multiplex PCR; TCRdb keeps only in-frame clonotypes and omits some of them. The sample yields 40,000 or so clones, 82% seen once. Patients with autoimmune history or systemic immunosuppression were excluded. Germline V gene data show CDR1 as MNHEY and CDR2 as SMNVEV (reference sequence). Trimming pared 2 bases from V and 1 base from J, leaving 11 bases between. The CDR3 is 15 amino acids. The chain links TRBV27 to TRBJ1-1; D gene unclear. Sequences were derived from CD4+ or CD8+ T cells sorted from blood, sampled in a trial of the OX40 agonist ivuxolimab. This receptor was obtained from an adult with an advanced solid tumor such as melanoma, head and neck, liver or kidney cancer. CDR3 residues: CASSLSLAGNTEAFF. The CDR3, as DNA: TGTGCCAGCAGTTTAAGTCTGGCGGGGAACACTGAAGCTTTCTTT.